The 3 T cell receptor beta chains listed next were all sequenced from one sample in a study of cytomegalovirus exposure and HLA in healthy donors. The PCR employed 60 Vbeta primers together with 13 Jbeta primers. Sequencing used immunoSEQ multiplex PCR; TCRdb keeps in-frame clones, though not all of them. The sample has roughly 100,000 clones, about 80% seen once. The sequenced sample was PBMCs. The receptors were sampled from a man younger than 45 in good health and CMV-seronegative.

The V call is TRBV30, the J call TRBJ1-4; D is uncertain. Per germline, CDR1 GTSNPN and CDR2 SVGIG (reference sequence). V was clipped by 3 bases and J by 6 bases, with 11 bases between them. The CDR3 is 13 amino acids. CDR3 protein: CAWRSWGDEKLFF. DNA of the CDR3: TGTGCCTGGAGGTCCTGGGGAGATGAAAAACTGTTTTTT.

CDR3 DNA: TGTGCCAGCAGTGGGCACGGGACAGATGGCTACACCTTC. Translating gives CASSGHGTDGYTF. The chain carries TRBV6-1 and TRBJ1-2; 7 bases map to TRBD1. With V trimmed by 4 bases and J by 6 bases, 5 bases remained unmatched. This CDR3 is built from 13 residues. Germline V lookup: CDR1 MNHNS, CDR2 SASEGT.

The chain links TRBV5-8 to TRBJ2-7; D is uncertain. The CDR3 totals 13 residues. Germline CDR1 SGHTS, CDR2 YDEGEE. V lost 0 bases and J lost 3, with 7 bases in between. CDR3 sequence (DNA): TGTGCCAGCAGCTTGGGCGGTCGCTACGAGCAGTACTTC. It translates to CASSLGGRYEQYF.